The 27 T cell receptor beta chains given below trace back to one sample, sequenced in a study of T cells in Graves' hyperthyroidism and ophthalmopathy. TCR beta CDR3 region amplification was performed from RNA transcripts. First-round RT-PCR targeting the TCR CDR3 was performed with the HTBI primer set. TCRdb re-called the multiplex PCR reads with MiXCR, one entry per CDR3 protein. Found here are roughly 500,000 distinct CDR3 sequences, under 25% of them singletons; the top ten hold approximately 54%. The sample taken for sequencing was blood. The receptors come from a woman aged 70-85 years with Graves' ophthalmopathy.

This clonotype was detected a few times. V and J are TRBV27 and TRBJ2-5; TRBD1 or TRBD2 may be the D gene (5 bases each). CDR3 length: 13 residues. V was clipped by 6 bases and J by 5 bases, with 13 bases between them. Germline CDR1 MNHEY, CDR2 SMNVEV (reference sequence). The CDR3 spells CASRRGWGETQYF. The CDR3 nucleotides read TGTGCCAGCAGGAGAGGGTGGGGGGAGACCCAGTACTTC.

The rearrangement uses TRBV19 and TRBJ2-3; TRBD2 aligns across 7 bases. Germline V lookup: CDR1 LNHDA, CDR2 SQIVND (reference sequence). The CDR3 spans 15 residues. V was pared by 3 bases and J by 5 bases, with 8 bases of the junction left unmatched. CDR3 sequence (DNA): TGTGCCAGTAGTATTGAGATGGGGAGGGGAGATACGCAGTATTTT. As protein: CASSIEMGRGDTQYF.

This clonotype has more than one count but fewer than ten. V is TRBV15 and J is TRBJ2-5; TRBD1 matches at 7 bases. CDR3 size: 16 residues. Germline CDR1 and CDR2: LNHNV and YYDKDF (reference sequence). J lost 2 bases, V lost 0 bases, and 6 bases had no gene match. CDR3 protein: CATSRDFGRGQETQYF. The CDR3 DNA reads TGTGCCACCAGCAGAGATTTTGGCAGGGGGCAAGAGACCCAGTACTTC.

This clonotype was detected once. The chain links TRBV18 to TRBJ2-2; 7 bases line up with TRBD1. V lost 5 bases to trimming and J lost 7 bases; unmatched junction nucleotides: 7. The CDR3 consists of 14 residues. Per the germline V gene, CDR1 is KGHSH and CDR2 is LQKENI. DNA of the CDR3: TGTGCCAGCTCATCGGCCGACAGGGTCGGGGAGCTGTTTTTT. Its protein product is CASSSADRVGELFF. The whole variable domain, remainder taken from reference TRBV18 and TRBJ2-2, is NAGVMQNPRHLVRRRGQEARLRCSPMKGHSHVYWYRQLPEEGLKFMVYLQKENIIDESGMPKERFSAEFPKEGPSILRIQQVVRGDSAAYFCASSSADRVGELFFGEGSRLTVL.

The gene calls are TRBV30 and TRBJ1-1, with D perhaps TRBD1 (6 bases). The length of the CDR3 is 13 residues. Germline CDR1 reads GTSNPN; CDR2 reads SVGIG (reference sequence). V lost 3 bases to trimming and J lost 4 bases, with 12 bases between them. In DNA form, the CDR3 reads TGTGCCTGGAGCGGGGGGACACTCACTGAAGCTTTCTTT. Its translation: CAWSGGTLTEAFF.

This clonotype was counted a single time. At one end, the junction sequence differs from germline, possibly due to a read error. This chain joins TRBV18 and TRBJ2-3; a weak D match, TRBD2 (6 bases). Germline CDR1 reads KGHSH; CDR2 reads LQKENI. The CDR3 contains 19 residues. CDR3 in amino acids: CASSPLGESSGRSTDTQYF. CDR3 DNA sequence: TGTGCCAGCTCCCCACTCGGGGAGTCAAGCGGGCGGAGCACAGATACGCAGTATTTT.

This chain links TRBV6-1 with TRBJ2-2; 7 nucleotides align to TRBD2. Per the germline V gene, CDR1 is MNHNS and CDR2 is SASEGT. The CDR3 is made up of 16 amino acids. V lost 5 bases and J lost 6; bases outside the gene matches: 12. The CDR3 loop reads CASSSSDAGDAGELFF. The CDR3 DNA reads TGTGCCAGCAGTTCTTCAGACGCGGGGGACGCCGGGGAGCTGTTTTTT.

The J gene is TRBJ2-5, the V gene TRBV6-1; D perhaps matches TRBD2 (5 bases). V dropped 2 bases and J dropped 4 bases, with 11 bases sitting between them. This CDR3 is built from 14 residues. Germline CDR1 and CDR2: MNHNS and SASEGT. This CDR3 is CASSEKGSGETQYF. DNA of the CDR3: TGTGCCAGCAGTGAAAAGGGCAGCGGAGAGACCCAGTACTTC.

The chain uses TRBV10-3 and TRBJ1-1; the D gene is possibly TRBD1 (5 bases). Deletions cut 6 bases from V and 6 bases from J, with 14 bases between. The CDR3 extends over 13 amino acids. Germline loops: CDR1 ENHRY, CDR2 SYGVKD. The CDR3 is CAIRRGSGAEAFF. The CDR3 DNA reads as TGTGCCATCAGGCGGGGTTCGGGGGCTGAAGCTTTCTTT.

The V and J genes are TRBV10-2 and TRBJ1-2, with D perhaps TRBD1 (5 bases). V lost 4 bases and J lost 10, with 16 bases in between. This CDR3 region has 13 residues. Germline CDR1 reads WSHSY; CDR2 reads SAAADI. CDR3 amino acids: CASSGLGRGDYTF. CDR3 coding DNA: TGCGCCAGCAGTGGATTGGGGAGGGGTGACTACACCTTC.

This clonotype was seen more than once but under ten times. The chain recombines TRBV6-1 with TRBJ2-1; TRBD2 agrees at 13 bases. The V gene end was trimmed by 7 bases and the J gene end by 9 bases; junction bases not matched to a gene: 3. Germline CDR1 and CDR2: MNHNS and SASEGT. The CDR3 spans 13 residues. The CDR3 DNA is TGTGCCAGCACACGGACTAGCGGGAGTGAGCAGTTCTTC. It encodes CASTRTSGSEQFF.

This clonotype was found many times. The V call is TRBV6-1, the J call TRBJ2-7; the D is unclear. This CDR3 spans 17 amino acids. Deletions cut 5 bases from V and 7 bases from J, with 27 bases between. From germline, CDR1 is MNHNS and CDR2 SASEGT. In nucleotides, the CDR3 is TGTGCCAGCAGTCCCCCTGGGATGGCGTGGAGTGCTATGGAGCAGTACTTC. The encoded protein is CASSPPGMAWSAMEQYF.

This clonotype was found once. The rearrangement uses TRBV4-3 and TRBJ2-5; tentatively, D is TRBD2 (5 bases). The V end was cut by 2 bases, the J end by 4 bases, with 8 bases between. This CDR3 spans 13 amino acids. CDR1 and CDR2 (germline): LGHNA, YSLEER. In nucleotides, the CDR3 is TGCGCCAGCAGCCAATCGGAGGTAGAGACCCAGTACTTC. This codes for CASSQSEVETQYF.

This clonotype was picked up a small number of times. The chain recombines TRBV6-5 with TRBJ2-7; no reliable D call. CDR3 length: 19 amino acids. Trimming took off 0 bases at V and 3 bases at J, with 24 bases between the two ends. From germline, CDR1 is MNHEY and CDR2 SVGAGI. As DNA, the CDR3 is TGTGCCAGCAGTTACTCCATGCCCCCGGTTGGCACTCAAAACTACGAGCAGTACTTC. Amino acids: CASSYSMPPVGTQNYEQYF.

V and J are TRBV7-6 and TRBJ1-4; 7 positions agree with TRBD1. This CDR3 has 17 amino acids. Trimming removed 5 bases from V and 3 bases from J; junction bases left unmatched: 12. The germline V gene has CDR1 SGHVS and CDR2 FNYEAQ. CDR3 residues: CASSPIQLTGPNEKLFF. The CDR3 coding sequence is TGTGCCAGCAGCCCAATCCAACTGACAGGGCCTAATGAAAAACTGTTTTTT.

The chain recombines TRBV7-9 with TRBJ1-1; 8 bases are a match to TRBD1. The CDR3 sequence is 13 residues long. With V trimmed by 5 bases and J by 8 bases, 7 bases remained unmatched. Germline-derived CDR1 and CDR2 are SEHNR and FQNEAQ (reference sequence). CDR3 in amino acids: CASSTRQGMEAFF. The CDR3 DNA is TGTGCCAGCAGCACACGACAGGGGATGGAAGCTTTCTTT.

This clonotype was observed a few times. For the CDR3, the DNA is TGTGCCAGCAGTTTATCGCCCGGGACAGGGGGTGAAAAACTGTTTTTT. Translated: CASSLSPGTGGEKLFF. The J gene is TRBJ1-4, the V gene TRBV27, with 11 positions matching TRBD1. Germline CDR1 reads MNHEY; CDR2 reads SMNVEV (reference sequence). This CDR3 has 16 amino acids. The junction had 4 bases not matched to a gene; V was cut back by 0 bases and J by 7 bases.

The rearrangement uses TRBV20-1 and TRBJ1-5; no reliable D call. V shed 5 bases and J shed 5 bases, with 19 bases lying between them. CDR1 is DFQATT and CDR2 is SNEGSKA in the germline V gene (reference sequence). The CDR3 loop spans 15 amino acids. Here the CDR3 DNA reads TGCAGTGCTTCAGGATCCTCGTCCCCCTATCAGCCCCAGCATTTT. This gives the protein CSASGSSSPYQPQHF.

The table lists this clonotype with many counts. V and J are TRBV7-3 and TRBJ2-1, with a possible D match to TRBD2 (6 bases). The length of the CDR3 is 15 residues. V lost 1 base and J lost 2, with 9 bases in between. Germline CDR1 SGHTA, CDR2 FQGTGA. The CDR3 spells CASSLSGGPYNEQFF. DNA for the CDR3: TGTGCCAGCAGCTTAAGCGGAGGGCCCTACAATGAGCAGTTCTTC.

The V gene is TRBV19, the J gene TRBJ2-1, with 10 bases aligning to TRBD1. The CDR3 contains 15 residues. V lost 3 bases and J lost 3; bases outside the gene matches: 2. Germline CDR1 LNHDA, CDR2 SQIVND (reference sequence). The CDR3 DNA is TGTGCCAGTAGTATCGGACAGGGGGGCTACAATGAGCAGTTCTTC. Translated, it gives CASSIGQGGYNEQFF.

The table lists this clonotype with a few counts. V usage is TRBV3-1 and J usage is TRBJ2-7; D gene unclear. V lost 8 bases and J lost 2, with 13 bases in between. This CDR3 has 13 residues. Per germline, CDR1 LGHDT and CDR2 YNNKEL (reference sequence). The CDR3 is CASQPRAPYEQYF. The CDR3 bases are TGTGCCAGCCAGCCCCGGGCTCCCTACGAGCAGTACTTC.

This sequence joins TRBV9 and TRBJ2-1; no clear D gene. V lost 7 bases and J lost 7, with 12 bases in between. Germline V gene data show CDR1 as SGDLS and CDR2 as YYNGEE. The CDR3 runs to 12 residues. This CDR3 reads CASPPFGNEQFF. The CDR3 nucleotides read TGTGCCAGCCCCCCTTTCGGGAATGAGCAGTTCTTC.

This clonotype was found a few times. The chain recombines TRBV20-1 with TRBJ2-7; D remains ambiguous. Deletions cut 5 bases from V and 0 bases from J, with 14 bases between. This CDR3 has 14 amino acids. Germline-derived CDR1 and CDR2 are DFQATT and SNEGSKA (reference sequence). CDR3 sequence reads: CSAGRGPASYEQYF. The CDR3, as DNA: TGCAGTGCTGGGCGCGGCCCTGCCTCCTACGAGCAGTACTTC.

The rearrangement links TRBV18 to TRBJ1-1, with 9 bases lining up with TRBD1. CDR1 and CDR2 (germline): KGHSH, LQKENI. Trimming removed 4 bases from V and 1 base from J; junction bases left unmatched: 1. The CDR3 sequence is 14 residues long. The chain's CDR3 is CASSRDRANTEAFF. Written as DNA, the CDR3 is TGTGCCAGCTCACGGGACAGGGCGAACACTGAAGCTTTCTTT.

The table lists this clonotype with a few counts. This sequence joins TRBV6-1 and TRBJ2-2, with a possible D match to TRBD1 (5 bases). Trimming cost V 3 bases and J 1 base, with 9 bases left between them. CDR1 is MNHNS, CDR2 SASEGT, per germline. The CDR3 covers 15 residues. The CDR3 protein is CASSEMTVNTGELFF. For the CDR3, the DNA is TGTGCCAGCAGTGAGATGACAGTGAACACCGGGGAGCTGTTTTTT.

This chain uses TRBV12-3 or TRBV12-4 with TRBJ2-7; D could derive from TRBD1 or TRBD2 (5 bases each). The CDR3 extends over 14 amino acids. V dropped 3 bases and J dropped 6 bases, with 15 bases sitting between them. This CDR3 is CASSFGTRLGEQYF. The CDR3 coding sequence is TGTGCCAGCAGTTTCGGGACCAGGCTGGGCGAGCAGTACTTC.

This chain uses TRBV15 with TRBJ2-7, with 7 bases lining up with TRBD1. The V segment lost 1 base and the J segment 2 bases; nucleotides outside the gene matches: 8. The CDR3 extends over 16 amino acids. Germline V gene data show CDR1 as LNHNV and CDR2 as YYDKDF (reference sequence). The CDR3 protein is CATSRVLGTAAYEQYF. CDR3 in DNA: TGTGCCACCAGCAGAGTCTTGGGGACAGCTGCCTACGAGCAGTACTTC.